Following are 11 T cell receptor beta chains from one sample sequenced in a study of blood T cell repertoires in COVID-19. Repertoires were generated with immunoSEQ multiplex PCR, while TCRdb's copy carries only in-frame clones and drops some. The data show 120,000 to 150,000 clones, about 83% seen once. Sequenced input: peripheral blood. These receptors were obtained from a woman in her 50s with active or convalescent COVID-19.

This chain uses TRBV3-1 (or the pseudogene TRBV3-2) with TRBJ2-3; 15 nucleotides match TRBD2. This CDR3 spans 18 amino acids. Germline lookup yields CDR1 LGHDT and CDR2 YNNKEL (reference sequence). Unmatched junction bases numbered 7, after V lost 4 bases and J lost 2 bases. The CDR3 loop reads CASSPGTSGRRHTDTQYF. CDR3 coding DNA: TGTGCCAGCAGCCCCGGGACTAGCGGGAGGAGACACACAGATACGCAGTATTTT.

This chain connects TRBV9 to TRBJ2-1; 10 bases map to TRBD2. Trimming at V came to 4 bases and at J to 8 bases, leaving 6 bases not matched to a gene. CDR3 length: 14 residues. CDR1 is SGDLS and CDR2 is YYNGEE in the germline V gene. The CDR3, as DNA: TGTGCCAGCAGCCCGGGACTAGCGTCGCATGAGCAGTTCTTC. Residues: CASSPGLASHEQFF.

The genes are TRBV13 and TRBJ2-3; D is uncertain. CDR1 and CDR2 from the germline V gene are PRHDT and FYEKMQ (reference sequence). This CDR3 contains 16 residues. V lost 1 base and J lost 0, with 11 bases in between. For the CDR3, the DNA is TGTGCCAGCAGCTTAGAAGGTAGCAGAAGCACAGATACGCAGTATTTT. It specifies CASSLEGSRSTDTQYF.

CDR3 in amino acids: CATSSPLAGDNEQFF. The CDR3 DNA is TGTGCCACCAGCAGCCCGCTAGCGGGAGACAATGAGCAGTTCTTC. The genes are TRBV15 and TRBJ2-1; 10 bases map to TRBD2. Unmatched junction bases numbered 4, after V lost 3 bases and J lost 5 bases. The CDR3 sequence is 15 residues long. The germline gives CDR1 LNHNV, CDR2 YYDKDF (reference sequence).

V and J are TRBV13 and TRBJ1-1; no clear D. Deletions cut 1 base from V and 3 bases from J, with 9 bases between. This CDR3 is 14 amino acids long. From germline, CDR1 is PRHDT and CDR2 FYEKMQ (reference sequence). The CDR3 spells CASSLVYADTEAFF. The CDR3 coding sequence is TGTGCCAGCAGCTTAGTGTATGCGGACACTGAAGCTTTCTTT. The whole variable domain, remainder taken from reference TRBV13 and TRBJ1-1, is AAGVIQSPRHLIKEKRETATLKCYPIPRHDTVYWYQQGPGQDPQFLISFYEKMQSDKGSIPDRFSAQQFSDYHSELNMSSLELGDSALYFCASSLVYADTEAFFGQGTRLTVV.

This clone showed up just once. The J gene is TRBJ2-7, the V gene TRBV7-2, with TRBD2 identical over 9 bases. The V and J ends lost 5 bases and 1 base, in that order; junction bases with no gene match: 6. Germline CDR1 SGHTA, CDR2 FQGNSA. The length of the CDR3 is 15 residues. The CDR3 region is CASSILAGVSYEQYF. The CDR3 DNA reads TGTGCCAGCAGCATATTAGCGGGAGTGTCCTACGAGCAGTACTTC.

The chain joins TRBV6-5 to TRBJ2-1; TRBD1 aligns across 9 bases. CDR1 is MNHEY and CDR2 is SVGAGI in the germline V gene. The CDR3 consists of 15 residues. The junction had 3 bases not matched to a gene; V was cut back by 3 bases and J by 3 bases. Here the CDR3 DNA reads TGTGCCAGCAGTTATGACAGGGGGGTCTACAATGAGCAGTTCTTC. It specifies CASSYDRGVYNEQFF.

In the case of this clone: At one of its ends the junction is not consistent with the germline gene, which may arise from a read error. V is TRBV7-2 and J is TRBJ2-5; 10 nucleotides agree with TRBD1. From germline, CDR1 is SGHTA and CDR2 FQGNSA. The CDR3 loop spans 12 amino acids. CDR3 sequence: CASSLGQGALDF. CDR3 coding DNA: TGTGCCAGCAGCTTAGGACAGGGGGCTTTAGACTTC.

The chain uses TRBV28 and TRBJ2-6, with D perhaps matching TRBD1 (5 bases). The germline V gene encodes CDR1 MDHEN and CDR2 SYDVKM. This CDR3 is built from 15 residues. V shed 6 bases and J shed 0 bases, with 9 bases lying between them. As DNA, the CDR3 is TGTGCCAGCAGCGCAGGGTTCTCTGGGGCCAACGTCCTGACTTTC. Translation gives CASSAGFSGANVLTF. Combining the CDR3 with reference TRBV28 and TRBJ2-6 gives the whole variable domain DVKVTQSSRYLVKRTGEKVFLECVQDMDHENMFWYRQDPGLGLRLIYFSYDVKMKEKGDIPEGYSVSREKKERFSLILESASTNQTSMYLCASSAGFSGANVLTFGAGSRLTVL.

The chain links TRBV3-1 (or the pseudogene TRBV3-2) to TRBJ2-3; 10 bases align to TRBD1. The germline V gene encodes CDR1 LGHDT and CDR2 YNNKEL (reference sequence). This CDR3 has 16 residues. Unmatched junction bases numbered 9, after V lost 6 bases and J lost 3 bases. CDR3 amino acids: CASRPSGTGETDTQYF. CDR3 DNA sequence: TGTGCCAGCAGACCTTCCGGGACAGGGGAGACAGATACGCAGTATTTT.

In its sample, this clone was seen a few times. The V call is TRBV6-5, the J call TRBJ1-2; D not certain. V was trimmed by 6 bases and J by 4 bases, leaving 15 bases between them. Germline V gives CDR1 MNHEY, CDR2 SVGAGI. The CDR3 consists of 14 residues. Written as DNA, the CDR3 is TGTGCCAGCAGGCGCGATACAGAGTTCTATGGCTACACCTTC. Encoded protein: CASRRDTEFYGYTF.